This entry is about one T cell receptor (beta chain). As handled by the study authors: ImmunoSEQ yielded junction-only sequences lacking quality scores, so filtering differed. The protocol was immunoSEQ multiplex PCR, while the TCRdb copy is restricted to in-frame clones and leaves out a portion. V and J calls and clone size follow that table, whereas D and trimming were derived from the DNA. The table shows approximately 1.5 million clones, with just under 99% occurring only once. These data belong to a study of shared clonotypes between healthy human individuals. Study in general: Plates per donor: three CD4 naive, three CD4 memory, two CD8 naive, one CD8 memory.

Between the trimmed V and J ends, which lost 4 bases and 4 bases, there was a span of 16 bases. The CDR3 extends over 15 amino acids. In germline, CDR1 is MDHEN, CDR2 SYDVKM. The sequenced material came from naive CD4+ T cells sorted from blood. The subset is: CD45RA+ positively selected. The source is a man aged 30-40 years in good health. The chain joins TRBV28 to TRBJ1-2; D is perhaps TRBD1 (6 bases). CDR3 protein: CASSSPDRLVYGYTF. Here the CDR3 DNA reads TGTGCCAGCAGTTCCCCGGACAGACTTGTCTATGGCTACACCTTC.